Detailed here is one T cell receptor beta chain. One entry per CDR3 protein results from TCRdb running MiXCR on the RACE reads. The sample holds roughly 100,000 distinct CDR3 sequences; less than 15% are singletons and the top ten take roughly 1.5%. Trimming took 3 bases from V and 0 from J, leaving 1 base between them. The CDR3 is 12 residues long. Germline assignment: CDR1 LGHDT and CDR2 YNNKEL (reference sequence). The data were taken from a study of human T cells and chemical hapten exposure. Study details: Weekly diphenylcyclopropenone doses were given to patients' scalps across the roughly 25-week study. Slight volume differences across pooled libraries mainly accounted for varying per-sample TCR yields.

Stated time point: pre-sensitization, week 0. As to treatment: therapeutic diphenylcyclopropenone sensitization with weekly scalp DPC. Blood, whole and unfractionated, served as the source for total RNA extraction. The chain employs TRBV3-1 and TRBJ2-3; no reliable D call. The specimen was whole blood, collected in connection with sensitization to the hapten diphenylcyclopropenone (DPC). The clonotype was recovered from a woman aged 45-60 years with alopecia areata. Some clones in this sample may be carry-over from other donors' samples. CDR3 residues: CASSHSTDTQYF. CDR3 nucleotides: TGTGCCAGCAGCCACAGCACAGATACGCAGTATTTT.